This T cell receptor (beta chain) was sequenced for a study of control samples from healthy donors and cancer patients. Here immunoSEQ multiplex PCR was the method, and the copy in TCRdb shows in-frame clones only, minus some. Here the sample spans 70,000 to 80,000 clones, around 84% being singletons. The germline CDR1 and CDR2 sequences are SGHAT and FQNNGV. The V and J ends lost 1 base and 2 bases respectively, with 9 bases between them. This CDR3 comprises 14 residues. This chain connects TRBV11-2 to TRBJ2-7; D is uncertain. The sample was blood. This TCR came from a middle-aged man in good health. The CDR3 region is CASSLGPDPYEQYF. In DNA, the CDR3 is TGTGCCAGCAGCTTAGGCCCGGACCCCTACGAGCAGTACTTC.